The following is a TCR beta chain sequence with its context. A single record per CDR3 protein comes from TCRdb applying MiXCR to the 5' RACE reads. The sample has about 630,000 distinct CDR3 sequences, around 12% seen once; the top ten hold under 15%. This specimen comes from a study of T cells after yellow fever vaccination. Study-level background: Fractions low in cell number were prepared with SMART-Seq v4 Ultra Low Input.

This CDR3 has 16 amino acids. Germline V CDR1 and CDR2: SQVTM, ANQGSEA. Trimming took 3 bases from V and 0 from J; bases not matched to a gene: 7. The chain links TRBV29-1 to TRBJ2-1, with 8 bases matching TRBD2. Sequenced material: PBMCs, taken on the day of the yellow fever booster vaccination. This receptor was obtained from a young man who received the YFV17D yellow fever vaccine. As DNA, the CDR3 is TGCAGCGTTGAGCCAAGCGGGGGCCTCTCCTACAATGAGCAGTTCTTC. Its translation is CSVEPSGGLSYNEQFF.